The entry below describes one T cell receptor beta chain. This sample was included in a study of shared T cell receptors in the human thymus. V shed 4 bases, J shed 5 bases, and the junction held 20 bases outside the gene matches. CDR1 is SGHNT, CDR2 YYREEE, per germline (reference sequence). The CDR3 totals 18 residues. The protocol was immunoSEQ multiplex PCR, while the TCRdb copy is restricted to in-frame clones and leaves out a portion. The sample yields roughly 710,000 clones, roughly 85% seen once. The same specimen was also included in a second study, on human thymus T cells. From that study: Resections from corrective heart surgery supplied the thymus tissue. Seemingly biased V and J gene usage marked thymic and blood repertoires. A high degree of thymic repertoire overlap among unrelated individuals was reported in related research.

This receptor was taken from a girl under two years old with a congenital heart defect. The sequenced material came from thymocytes. The rearrangement joins TRBV5-4 to TRBJ1-2, with 7 bases matching TRBD1. In DNA form, the CDR3 reads TGTGCCAGCAGCCATCCCCGGGGGCAGGGGGTCTATGGTTATGGCTACACCTTC. Translation gives CASSHPRGQGVYGYGYTF. Complete variable domain (other parts from reference TRBV5-4 and TRBJ1-2): ETGVTQSPTHLIKTRGQQVTLRCSSQSGHNTVSWYQQALGQGPQFIFQYYREEENGRGNFPPRFSGLQFPNYSSELNVNALELDDSALYLCASSHPRGQGVYGYGYTFGSGTRLTVV.